These 6 T cell receptor beta chains were sequenced from one sample in a study of Graves' ophthalmopathy and Graves' hyperthyroidism. Amplification of TCR beta CDR3 regions used RNA transcripts. HTBI primers primed a first-round RT-PCR, and a second-round multiplex PCR followed. Each CDR3 protein gets one entry after TCRdb re-called the multiplex PCR reads with MiXCR. The data show approximately 37,000 distinct CDR3 sequences, around 52% seen once. Sequencing was carried out using peripheral blood. Every receptor here comes from an adult man with Graves' ophthalmopathy.

The gene calls are TRBV10-1 and TRBJ2-7; 8 positions match TRBD1. Germline V CDR1 and CDR2: WNHNN, SYGVQD (reference sequence). Losses at the gene ends were 2 bases for V and 6 bases for J; bases not matched to a gene: 6. The length of the CDR3 is 14 residues. The CDR3 sequence: CASSEVQGASEQYF. DNA of the CDR3: TGCGCCAGCAGTGAGGTTCAGGGGGCGTCCGAGCAGTACTTC.

By share of the sample, this clonotype is medium-sized. The V gene is TRBV29-1, the J gene TRBJ1-2; 7 bases agree with TRBD1. After removal of 6 bases from V and 4 bases from J, the junction contained 5 bases not matched to a gene. CDR3 size: 12 residues. The germline gives CDR1 SQVTM, CDR2 ANQGSEA. CDR3 residues: CSVAGTAYGYTF. CDR3 in DNA: TGCAGCGTAGCCGGGACAGCCTATGGCTACACCTTC.

J is TRBJ2-5 and V is TRBV28, with D perhaps TRBD2 (5 bases). V shed 2 bases and J shed 9 bases, with 19 bases lying between them. Germline-derived CDR1 and CDR2 are MDHEN and SYDVKM. The CDR3 is made up of 15 amino acids. CDR3 nucleotides: TGTGCCAGCAGTTTACGAGGGTATGGCAATCAGCCCCAGTACTTC. Amino acid sequence: CASSLRGYGNQPQYF.

V is TRBV25-1 and J is TRBJ1-2; TRBD1 agrees at 10 bases. Looked up from germline, CDR1 is MGHDK and CDR2 is SYGVNS. The CDR3 length is 11 residues. Trimming removed 4 bases from V and 14 bases from J; junction bases left unmatched: 4. CDR3 in amino acids: CASSGTGGNTF. In DNA, the CDR3 is TGTGCCAGCAGTGGGACAGGGGGTAATACCTTC.

The chain's CDR3 is CASSLSGQQYQPQHF. The CDR3 nucleotides are TGCGCCAGCAGCTTGAGTGGACAGCAATATCAGCCCCAGCATTTT. This sequence joins TRBV5-1 and TRBJ1-5; maybe TRBD1 (6 bases). The CDR3 is made up of 15 amino acids. Per germline, CDR1 SGHRS and CDR2 YFSETQ. V lost 1 base to trimming and J lost 5 bases, with 13 bases between them.

V usage is TRBV19 and J usage is TRBJ2-7; TRBD2 is a possible D gene (6 bases). Trimming pared 5 bases from V and 6 bases from J, leaving 11 bases between. The CDR3 is 12 residues long. The germline gives CDR1 LNHDA, CDR2 SQIVND (reference sequence). The CDR3 DNA reads TGTGCCAGTAGTGGAGGGACGGGCGAGCAGTACTTC. Translation: CASSGGTGEQYF.